The T cell receptor (beta chain) under discussion was sequenced for a study of blood T cell repertoires in COVID-19. Study summary: Sample material is recorded as cDNA or gDNA derived from T cells, B-cell-depleted T cells, or PBMCs.

This CDR3 comprises 15 residues. V lost 7 bases and J lost 3; bases outside the gene matches: 9. The germline V gene encodes CDR1 MNHEY and CDR2 SVGAGI. Per the study methods: Amplification of reference gene primers provided the estimated nucleated cell counts. TCRdb's table, derived via immunoSEQ multiplex PCR, lists solely in-frame clones and lacks some. That table is the source of V, J and clone size, and D and trimming were worked out from the DNA. The table has some 82,000 clones, approximately 82% seen once. The specimen sequenced was peripheral blood. This chain links TRBV6-5 with TRBJ1-2; 9 nucleotides agree with TRBD1. This sequence originates from an elderly man with active or convalescent COVID-19. The CDR3 sequence: CASTPGGTGHYGYTF. The CDR3 coding sequence is TGTGCCAGCACCCCAGGGGGGACAGGGCACTATGGCTACACCTTC.